What follows are 13 T cell receptor beta chains derived from one specimen sequenced in a study of blood T cell repertoires in COVID-19. Clones were sequenced by immunoSEQ multiplex PCR, and TCRdb holds only the in-frame ones, with some missing. This sample yields around 430,000 clones, of which around nine tenths are seen a single time; about a tenth belongs to the top ten. Sequencing input: PBMCs or T cells enriched from blood (not recorded which). These TCRs come from a woman in her forties or fifties who had recovered from COVID-19.

This chain uses TRBV30 with TRBJ1-1; 7 bases agree with TRBD1. This CDR3 region has 15 residues. V dropped 2 bases and J dropped 0; count of bases not matched to a gene: 6. CDR1 is GTSNPN, CDR2 SVGIG, per germline (reference sequence). As DNA, the CDR3 is TGTGCCTGGAGTACCTATGACAGGGTGAACACTGAAGCTTTCTTT. This codes for CAWSTYDRVNTEAFF.

In its sample, this clone was seen once. The chain joins TRBV30 to TRBJ2-5, with 8 bases that match TRBD2. The CDR3 is 12 residues long. Germline V gene data show CDR1 as GTSNPN and CDR2 as SVGIG (reference sequence). V gave up 7 bases and J gave up 5 bases; unmatched junction bases: 6. CDR3 in amino acids: CALVAGRETQYF. Written as DNA, the CDR3 is TGTGCCTTAGTAGCGGGGAGGGAGACCCAGTACTTC.

This chain's CDR3 is CASSIGGLAMEQYF. CDR3 DNA: TGTGCCAGTAGTATAGGGGGACTAGCCATGGAGCAGTACTTC. The V and J genes are TRBV19 and TRBJ2-7; 9 bases are a match to TRBD2. Trimming took 1 base from V and 7 from J; bases not matched to a gene: 5. The CDR3 length is 14 residues. The germline CDR1 and CDR2 sequences are LNHDA and SQIVND (reference sequence).

The V call is TRBV3-1 (or the pseudogene TRBV3-2), the J call TRBJ2-3; 14 positions match TRBD2. Germline-derived CDR1 and CDR2 are LGHDT and YNNKEL (reference sequence). The CDR3 is 17 amino acids. The V gene end was trimmed by 6 bases and the J gene end by 0 bases; junction bases not matched to a gene: 5. Here the CDR3 DNA reads TGTGCCAGCAGTCGGACTAGCGGGGGGATCAGCACAGATACGCAGTATTTT. It codes for CASSRTSGGISTDTQYF.

The chain is built from TRBV21-1 and TRBJ1-5; the table's D call of TRBD1 was not tested on the DNA. TRBV21-1 is described as a pseudogene. CDR3 length: 17 amino acids. The CDR3 bases are TGTGCCAGCAGCAAAGCGGCGGGACAGGTGGTGGATCAGCCCCAGCATTTT. Residues: CASSKAAGQVVDQPQHF.

The chain joins TRBV11-2 to TRBJ2-7; 7 bases match TRBD1. CDR1 and CDR2 from the germline V gene are SGHAT and FQNNGV. V lost 2 bases and J lost 3; bases outside the gene matches: 4. The CDR3 is made up of 14 amino acids. The CDR3 reads CASSLYDRVYEQYF. In nucleotides, the CDR3 is TGTGCCAGCAGCTTATACGACAGGGTCTACGAGCAGTACTTC.

The genes are TRBV27 and TRBJ2-1, with TRBD2 matching over 8 bases. V was pared by 11 bases and J by 5 bases, with 8 bases of the junction left unmatched. Germline lookup yields CDR1 MNHEY and CDR2 SMNVEV (reference sequence). CDR3 size: 13 residues. The CDR3 is CAWGERGNNEQFF. Here the CDR3 DNA reads TGTGCCTGGGGGGAGCGGGGGAACAATGAGCAGTTCTTC.

The genes are TRBV4-1 and TRBJ1-1, with 9 bases aligning to TRBD1. Germline V gene sequence: CDR1 MGHRA, CDR2 YSYEKL. Trimming removed 4 bases from V and 5 bases from J; junction bases left unmatched: 5. This CDR3 is 14 amino acids long. As DNA, the CDR3 is TGCGCCAGCAGCCGTGACAGGGGGTATACTGAAGCTTTCTTT. Its protein product is CASSRDRGYTEAFF.

The J gene is TRBJ2-3, the V gene TRBV13; tentative D call: TRBD2 (6 bases). CDR1 and CDR2 (germline): PRHDT, FYEKMQ (reference sequence). V lost 4 bases and J lost 6, with 20 bases in between. This CDR3 region has 16 residues. The CDR3 sequence: CASSYNRDWAGDTQYF. The CDR3 DNA is TGTGCCAGCAGCTACAACCGGGACTGGGCTGGGGATACGCAGTATTTT.

The chain uses TRBV9 and TRBJ1-2; TRBD1 agrees at 7 bases. Germline loops: CDR1 SGDLS, CDR2 YYNGEE. CDR3 length: 16 amino acids. With 0 bases clipped from V and 8 bases from J, the junction kept 13 bases outside the gene matches. The CDR3 DNA reads TGTGCCAGCAGCGTAGGATCGGGACAGAGCGTATTGGGCTACACCTTC. It translates to CASSVGSGQSVLGYTF.

Regarding this clone: Other DNA sequences in this specimen translate into the identical CDR3. The CDR3 DNA is TGCGCCAGCAGCCAAGACGCAGGGAACTATGGCTACACCTTC. Its protein product is CASSQDAGNYGYTF. The chain couples TRBV4-1 to TRBJ1-2; D perhaps matches TRBD1 (5 bases). From germline, CDR1 is MGHRA and CDR2 YSYEKL. This CDR3 contains 14 residues. Trimming took off 0 bases at V and 2 bases at J, with 7 bases between the two ends.

In this sample, this clone turned up once. The J gene is TRBJ2-2, the V gene TRBV3-1 (or the pseudogene TRBV3-2); 7 bases are a match to TRBD1. From germline, CDR1 is LGHDT and CDR2 YNNKEL (reference sequence). The ends lost 8 bases at V and 4 bases at J; junction bases unmatched: 7. The CDR3 is made up of 14 amino acids. The CDR3 DNA sequence: TGTGCCAGCGCTCCCCAGGGGGTCACCGGGGAGCTGTTTTTT. Translating it yields CASAPQGVTGELFF.

The V gene is TRBV9, the J gene TRBJ1-1; D is possibly TRBD1 (5 bases). CDR3 length: 14 residues. The V end was cut by 4 bases, the J end by 5 bases, with 15 bases between. Germline lookup yields CDR1 SGDLS and CDR2 YYNGEE. The CDR3 is CASSLLGDQTEAFF. CDR3 nucleotides: TGTGCCAGCAGCTTATTAGGGGATCAAACTGAAGCTTTCTTT.